This T cell receptor (beta chain) was found in a study of shared clonotypes between healthy human individuals. Study details: A donor's plate count was three for CD4 naive and three for CD4 memory; CD8 naive had two and CD8 memory one. Study-wide findings and caveats: Shared across a few donors were around 5% of the naive CD4 clonotypes.

The CD4+ fraction was divided into a CD45RA+ naive subset and a CD45RA-negative memory subset. As concerns this clone: The antigen remains undetermined.

Produced via immunoSEQ multiplex PCR; TCRdb's table is partial and in-frame only. The data contain approximately 2.5 million clones, 93% of them seen just once; the ten biggest clones take up 0.36%. Germline V gene data show CDR1 as SGHRS and CDR2 as YFSETQ. The CDR3 totals 15 residues. V lost 0 bases, J lost 1 base, and 10 bases lay in between. This TCR was sampled from a man younger than 30 in good health. Some clones in this sample may be carry-over from other donors' samples. V usage is TRBV5-1 and J usage is TRBJ2-5; a weak D match, TRBD2 (5 bases). Sequencing was performed on naive CD4+ T cells from PBMCs. Subset: CD45RA+ positively selected. In nucleotides, the CDR3 is TGCGCCAGCAGCTTGGATCCCGGGGTCCAAGAGACCCAGTACTTC. Translation: CASSLDPGVQETQYF.